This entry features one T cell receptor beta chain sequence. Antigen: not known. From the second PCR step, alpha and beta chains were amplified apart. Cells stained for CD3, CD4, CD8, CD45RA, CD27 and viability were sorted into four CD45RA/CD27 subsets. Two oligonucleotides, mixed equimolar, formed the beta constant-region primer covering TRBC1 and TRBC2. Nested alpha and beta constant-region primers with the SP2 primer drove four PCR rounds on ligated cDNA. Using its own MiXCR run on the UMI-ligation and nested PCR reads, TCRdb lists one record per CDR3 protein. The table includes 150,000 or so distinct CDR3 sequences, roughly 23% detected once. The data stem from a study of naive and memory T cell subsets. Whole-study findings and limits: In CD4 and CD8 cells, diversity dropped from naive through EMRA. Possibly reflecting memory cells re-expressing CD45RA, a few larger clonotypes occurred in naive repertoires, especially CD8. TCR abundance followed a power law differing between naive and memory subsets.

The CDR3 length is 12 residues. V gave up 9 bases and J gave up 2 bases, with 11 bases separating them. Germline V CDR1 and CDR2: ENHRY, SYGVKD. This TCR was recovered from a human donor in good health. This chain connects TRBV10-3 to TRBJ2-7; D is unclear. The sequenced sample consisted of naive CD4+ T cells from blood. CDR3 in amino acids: CAIRVGAYEQYF. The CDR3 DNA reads TGTGCCATTAGGGTTGGGGCCTACGAGCAGTACTTC.